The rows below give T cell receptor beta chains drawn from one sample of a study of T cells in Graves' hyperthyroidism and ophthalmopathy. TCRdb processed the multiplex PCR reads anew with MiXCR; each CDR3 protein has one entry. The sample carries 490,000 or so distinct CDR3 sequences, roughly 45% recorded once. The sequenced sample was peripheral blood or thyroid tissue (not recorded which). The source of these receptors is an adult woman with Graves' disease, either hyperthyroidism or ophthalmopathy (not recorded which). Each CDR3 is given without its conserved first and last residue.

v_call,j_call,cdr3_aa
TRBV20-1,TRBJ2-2,SARDPRTASTGELF
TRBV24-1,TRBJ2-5,ATSDPDQGSGETQY
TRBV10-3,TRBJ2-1,AISVRGSRAGPYNEQF
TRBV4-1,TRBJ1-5,ASSQVGKGSNQPQH
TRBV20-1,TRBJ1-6,SAREGGQNSPLH
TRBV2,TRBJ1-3,ASSDEVVGNTIY
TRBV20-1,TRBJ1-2,SARGVTGKYGYT
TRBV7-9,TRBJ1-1,ASSTRGQGARRNTEAF
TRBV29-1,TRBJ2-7,STAVEGNEQY
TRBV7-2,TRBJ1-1,ASTPRQHNTEAF
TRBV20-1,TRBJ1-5,SARDHGDNQPQH
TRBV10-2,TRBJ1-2,ASSDWTDYGYT
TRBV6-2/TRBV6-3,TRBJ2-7,ASTPDLIAYEQY
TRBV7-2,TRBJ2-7,ASSVLQTYEQY
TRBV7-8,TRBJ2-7,ASSRGGAASYEQY